This T cell receptor (beta chain) stems from a study of shared clonotypes between healthy human individuals. V gave up 1 base and J gave up 4 bases; unmatched junction bases: 8. This CDR3 region has 16 residues. Germline V lookup: CDR1 SGHVS, CDR2 FQNEAQ. Sequenced by immunoSEQ multiplex PCR; TCRdb stores in-frame clones only, minus some. The table includes approximately 92,000 clones, 60% to 70% detected once. The TCR was taken from a young man in good health. The rearrangement uses TRBV7-8 and TRBJ2-3; 7 positions agree with TRBD2. Sequenced input: memory CD8+ T cells sorted from blood. Regarding subset: CD45RO+ cells pooled with CCR7-negative TemRA cells. The chain's CDR3 is CASSLEAGMVSDTQYF. The CDR3 DNA sequence: TGTGCCAGCAGCTTAGAAGCGGGAATGGTATCAGATACGCAGTATTTT.